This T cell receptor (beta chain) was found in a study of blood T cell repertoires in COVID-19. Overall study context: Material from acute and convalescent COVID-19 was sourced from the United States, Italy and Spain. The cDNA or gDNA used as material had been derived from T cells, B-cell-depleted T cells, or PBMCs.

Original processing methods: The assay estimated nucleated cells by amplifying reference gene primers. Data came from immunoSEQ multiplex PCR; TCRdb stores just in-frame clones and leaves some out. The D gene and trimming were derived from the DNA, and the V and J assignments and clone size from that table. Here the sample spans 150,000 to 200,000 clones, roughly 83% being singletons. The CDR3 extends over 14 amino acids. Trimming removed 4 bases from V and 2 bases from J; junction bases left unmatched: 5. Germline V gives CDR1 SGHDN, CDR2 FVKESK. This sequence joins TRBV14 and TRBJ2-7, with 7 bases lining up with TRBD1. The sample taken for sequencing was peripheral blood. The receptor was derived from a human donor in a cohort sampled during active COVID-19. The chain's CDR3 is CASSRTGPTYEQYF. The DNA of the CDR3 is TGTGCCAGCAGCCGGACAGGACCTACCTACGAGCAGTACTTC. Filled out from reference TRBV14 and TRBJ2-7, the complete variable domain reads EAGVTQFPSHSVIEKGQTVTLRCDPISGHDNLYWYRRVMGKEIKFLLHFVKESKQDESGMPNNRFLAERTGGTYSTLKVQPAELEDSGVYFCASSRTGPTYEQYFGPGTRLTVT.